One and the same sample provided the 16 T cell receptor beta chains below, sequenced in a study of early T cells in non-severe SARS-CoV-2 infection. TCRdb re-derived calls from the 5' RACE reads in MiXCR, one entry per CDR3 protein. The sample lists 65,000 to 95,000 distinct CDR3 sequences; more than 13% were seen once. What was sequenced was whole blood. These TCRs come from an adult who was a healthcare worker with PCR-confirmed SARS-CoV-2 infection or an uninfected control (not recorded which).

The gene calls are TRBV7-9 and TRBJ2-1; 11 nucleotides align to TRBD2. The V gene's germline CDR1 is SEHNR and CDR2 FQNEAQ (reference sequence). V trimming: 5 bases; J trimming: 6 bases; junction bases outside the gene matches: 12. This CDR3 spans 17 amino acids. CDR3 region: CASSPASGGFLFNEQFF. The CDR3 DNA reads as TGTGCCAGCAGCCCAGCTAGCGGGGGGTTCTTATTCAATGAGCAGTTCTTC. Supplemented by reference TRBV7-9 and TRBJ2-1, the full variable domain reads DTGVSQNPRHKITKRGQNVTFRCDPISEHNRLYWYRQTLGQGPEFLTYFQNEAQLEKSRLLSDRFSAERPKGSFSTLEIQRTEQGDSAMYLCASSPASGGFLFNEQFFGPGTRLTVL.

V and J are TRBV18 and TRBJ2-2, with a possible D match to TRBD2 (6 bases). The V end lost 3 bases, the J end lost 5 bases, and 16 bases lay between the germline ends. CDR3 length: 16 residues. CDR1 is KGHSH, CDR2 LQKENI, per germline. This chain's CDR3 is CASSPWVSGSTGELFF. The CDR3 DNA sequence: TGTGCCAGCTCACCTTGGGTATCCGGGAGTACCGGGGAGCTGTTTTTT.

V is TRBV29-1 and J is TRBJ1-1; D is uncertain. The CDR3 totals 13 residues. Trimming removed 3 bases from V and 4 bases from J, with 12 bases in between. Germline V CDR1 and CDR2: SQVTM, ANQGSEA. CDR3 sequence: CSVDNLGSTEAFF. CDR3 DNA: TGCAGCGTTGATAATTTAGGGAGCACTGAAGCTTTCTTT. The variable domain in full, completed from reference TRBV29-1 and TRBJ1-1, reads SAVISQKPSRDICQRGTSLTIQCQVDSQVTMMFWYRQQPGQSLTLIATANQGSEATYESGFVIDKFPISRPNLTFSTLTVSNMSPEDSSIYLCSVDNLGSTEAFFGQGTRLTVV.

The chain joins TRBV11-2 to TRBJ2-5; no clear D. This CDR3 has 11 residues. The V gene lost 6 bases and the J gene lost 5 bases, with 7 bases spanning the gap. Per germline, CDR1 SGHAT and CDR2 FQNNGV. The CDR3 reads CASSNAETQYF. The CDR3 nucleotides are TGTGCCAGCAGTAATGCTGAGACCCAGTACTTC.

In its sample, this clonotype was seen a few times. CDR3 region: CSALLTGWIYGYTF. The DNA for the CDR3 is TGCAGTGCCCTACTGACAGGGTGGATTTATGGCTACACCTTC. The V call is TRBV20-1, the J call TRBJ1-2, with 7 positions matching TRBD1. Germline lookup yields CDR1 DFQATT and CDR2 SNEGSKA (reference sequence). This CDR3 region has 14 residues. With V trimmed by 6 bases and J by 5 bases, 12 bases remained unmatched.

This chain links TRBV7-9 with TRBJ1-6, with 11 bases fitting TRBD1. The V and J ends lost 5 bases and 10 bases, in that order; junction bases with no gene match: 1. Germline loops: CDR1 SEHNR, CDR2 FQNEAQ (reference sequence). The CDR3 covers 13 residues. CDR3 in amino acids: CASSGTGGSPLHF. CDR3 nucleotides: TGTGCCAGCAGCGGGACAGGGGGATCACCCCTCCACTTT.

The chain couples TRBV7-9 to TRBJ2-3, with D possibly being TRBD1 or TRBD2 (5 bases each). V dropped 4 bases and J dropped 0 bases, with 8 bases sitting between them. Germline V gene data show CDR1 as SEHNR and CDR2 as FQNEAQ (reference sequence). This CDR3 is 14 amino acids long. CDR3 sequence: CASSSGASTDTQYF. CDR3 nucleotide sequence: TGTGCCAGCAGCTCCGGGGCTAGCACAGATACGCAGTATTTT.

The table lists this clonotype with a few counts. CDR3 sequence (DNA): TGTGCCAGCAGCTTAACCCAGGGGGCTGGAAACACCATATATTTT. It specifies CASSLTQGAGNTIYF. This rearrangement joins TRBV7-2 to TRBJ1-3; 7 nucleotides agree with TRBD1. From germline, CDR1 is SGHTA and CDR2 FQGNSA. The CDR3 runs to 15 residues. The V and J ends lost 2 bases and 2 bases, in that order; junction bases with no gene match: 3.

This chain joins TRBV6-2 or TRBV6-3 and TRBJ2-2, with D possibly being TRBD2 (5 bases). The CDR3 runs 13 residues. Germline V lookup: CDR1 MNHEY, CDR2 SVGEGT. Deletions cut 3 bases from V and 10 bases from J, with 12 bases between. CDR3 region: CASSYLAREELFF. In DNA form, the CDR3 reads TGTGCCAGCAGTTATCTCGCCCGGGAGGAGCTGTTTTTT.

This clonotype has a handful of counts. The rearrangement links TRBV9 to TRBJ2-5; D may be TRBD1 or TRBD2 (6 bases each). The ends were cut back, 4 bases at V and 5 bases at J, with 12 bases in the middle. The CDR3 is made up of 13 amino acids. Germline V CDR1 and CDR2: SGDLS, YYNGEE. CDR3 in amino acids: CASSTGAEETQYF. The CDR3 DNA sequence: TGTGCCAGCAGCACGGGGGCTGAGGAGACCCAGTACTTC.

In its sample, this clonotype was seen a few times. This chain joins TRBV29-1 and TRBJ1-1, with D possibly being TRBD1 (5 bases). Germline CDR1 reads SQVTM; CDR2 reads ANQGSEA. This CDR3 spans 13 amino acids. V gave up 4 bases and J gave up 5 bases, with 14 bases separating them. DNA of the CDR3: TGCAGCGTTGTGCAGGGAACGGGTACTGAAGCTTTCTTT. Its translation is CSVVQGTGTEAFF.

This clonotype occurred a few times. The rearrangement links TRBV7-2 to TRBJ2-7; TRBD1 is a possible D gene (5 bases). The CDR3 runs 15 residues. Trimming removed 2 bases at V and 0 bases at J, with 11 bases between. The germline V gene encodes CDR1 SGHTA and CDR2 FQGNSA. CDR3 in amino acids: CASSLSRTTSYEQYF. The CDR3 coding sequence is TGTGCCAGCAGCTTATCGCGGACAACCTCCTACGAGCAGTACTTC.

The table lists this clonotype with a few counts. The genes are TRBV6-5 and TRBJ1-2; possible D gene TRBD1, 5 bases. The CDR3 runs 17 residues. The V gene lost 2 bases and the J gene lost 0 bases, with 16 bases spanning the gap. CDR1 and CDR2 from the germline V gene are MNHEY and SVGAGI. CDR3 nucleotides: TGTGCCAGCAGTTACCTCGAGAGGGGAGGTTCTAACTATGGCTACACCTTC. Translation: CASSYLERGGSNYGYTF.

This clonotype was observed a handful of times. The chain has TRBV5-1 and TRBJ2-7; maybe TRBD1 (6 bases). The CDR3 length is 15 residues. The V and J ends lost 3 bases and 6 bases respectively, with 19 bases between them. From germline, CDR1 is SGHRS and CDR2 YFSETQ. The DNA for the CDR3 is TGCGCCAGCAGCTCCCCCCGGGACAATCGCCCCGAGCAGTACTTC. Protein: CASSSPRDNRPEQYF.

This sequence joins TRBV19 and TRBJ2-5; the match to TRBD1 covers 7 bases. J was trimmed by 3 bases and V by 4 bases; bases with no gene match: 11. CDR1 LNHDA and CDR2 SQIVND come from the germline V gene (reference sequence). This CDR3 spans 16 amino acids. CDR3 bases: TGTGCCAGTAGTAACCCAGCCGGACAGGCGAAAGAGACCCAGTACTTC. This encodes CASSNPAGQAKETQYF.

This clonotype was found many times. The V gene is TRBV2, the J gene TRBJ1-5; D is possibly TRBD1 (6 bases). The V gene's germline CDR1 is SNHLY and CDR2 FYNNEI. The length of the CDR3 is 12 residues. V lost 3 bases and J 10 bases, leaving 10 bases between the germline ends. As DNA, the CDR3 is TGTGCCAGCAGTGACGGAGGGACACCCCAGCATTTT. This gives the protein CASSDGGTPQHF.